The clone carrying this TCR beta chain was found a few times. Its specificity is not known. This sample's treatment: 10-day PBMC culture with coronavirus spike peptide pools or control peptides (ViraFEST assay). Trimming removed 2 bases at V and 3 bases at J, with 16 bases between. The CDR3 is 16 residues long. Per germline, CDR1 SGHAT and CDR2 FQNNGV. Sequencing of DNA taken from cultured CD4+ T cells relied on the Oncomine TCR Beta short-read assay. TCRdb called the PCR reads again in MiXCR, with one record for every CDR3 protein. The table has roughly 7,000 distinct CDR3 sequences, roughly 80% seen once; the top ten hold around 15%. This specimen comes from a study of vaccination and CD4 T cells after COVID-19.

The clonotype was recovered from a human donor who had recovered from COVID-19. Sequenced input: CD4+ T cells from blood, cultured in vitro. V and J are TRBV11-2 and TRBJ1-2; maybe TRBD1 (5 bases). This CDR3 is CASSLTGWRGDYGYTF. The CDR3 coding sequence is TGTGCCAGCAGCTTAACGGGGTGGAGGGGCGACTATGGCTACACCTTC.